This is a list of T cell receptor beta chains from one sample in a study of shared clonotypes between healthy human individuals. Libraries were prepared by immunoSEQ multiplex PCR; TCRdb keeps only in-frame clonotypes and omits some of them. The data contain around 1 million clones, 70% to 85% of them singletons. Sequencing was done on a sample of memory CD4+ T cells sorted from blood. The source is a man aged 18 to 29 in good health. CDR3s include the opening cysteine and the closing phenylalanine or tryptophan. D genes are given only for firm matches. Clone size appears in some rows only: once, few, many, or a class for an expanded clone.

-,TRBJ1-2,-,TRBV15,TGTGCCACCAGCAGATCGCCCACAGGTGCCAACTATGGCTACACCTTC,CATSRSPTGANYGYTF
-,TRBJ1-5,once,TRBV2,TGTGCCAGCAGCGCCCTTTTACCCTTAGGGACTAATCAGCCCCAGCATTTT,CASSALLPLGTNQPQHF
-,TRBJ2-5,few,TRBV7-6,TGTGCCAGCAGCGATACAGGGTTAAGCACCCAGTACTTC,CASSDTGLSTQYF
-,TRBJ1-1,-,TRBV9,TGTGCCAGCAGCGTAGTGGGAGCAGGTACCACTGAAGCTTTCTTT,CASSVVGAGTTEAFF
TRBD2,TRBJ2-5,-,TRBV7-9,TGTGCCAGCAGCCTAAATACCGGGAAGACGGGGGGAGAGACCCAGTACTTC,CASSLNTGKTGGETQYF
-,TRBJ1-3,-,TRBV10-1,TGCGCCAGCAGCATGGATCCCGGTGGAAACACCATATATTTT,CASSMDPGGNTIYF
-,TRBJ1-1,-,TRBV6-6,TGTGCCAGCAGTTACCCTTCCAGGCCCGAAGCTTTCTTT,CASSYPSRPEAFF
-,TRBJ2-3,-,TRBV4-3,TGCGCCAGCAGCCAAGATCTAGGAAGCCTTGTCGGTACGCAGTATTTT,CASSQDLGSLVGTQYF
-,TRBJ2-7,few,TRBV10-1,TGCGCCAGCAGTGAGTCGGGAAGCTACGAGCAGTACTTC,CASSESGSYEQYF
-,TRBJ2-2,-,TRBV5-8,TGTGCCAGCACCCGGCAGGGCGCGAACACCGGGGAGCTGTTTTTT,CASTRQGANTGELFF
-,TRBJ1-1,few,TRBV28,TGTGCCAGCAGTTTCTCGTCCTTTCCGGCAGCTTTCTTT,CASSFSSFPAAFF
-,TRBJ1-1,-,TRBV7-2,TGTGCCAGCAGCCCGCCCGGACGGATGAACACTGAAGCTTTCTTT,CASSPPGRMNTEAFF
-,TRBJ1-2,-,TRBV2,TGTGCCAGCAGTGAAGAGGGGGGCCTAAACTATGGCTACACCTTC,CASSEEGGLNYGYTF
-,TRBJ2-7,-,TRBV2,TGTGCCAGCAGTTCCTTTTCAGCGGGGCAGTACTTC,CASSSFSAGQYF
-,TRBJ1-1,-,TRBV25-1,TGTGCCAGCAGCCCTCGGGGCTTCGGGTTTGAAGCTTTCTTT,CASSPRGFGFEAFF
-,TRBJ1-1,-,TRBV7-9,TGTGCCAGCAGCCCTCGGGGGAACACTGAAGCTTTCTTT,CASSPRGNTEAFF
-,TRBJ1-1,-,TRBV29-1,TGCAGCGTCGGGGGAACCAACACTGAAGCTTTCTTT,CSVGGTNTEAFF
-,TRBJ2-7,few,TRBV7-8,TGTGCCAGCAGCTTAGCGGTCCACGAGCAGTACTTC,CASSLAVHEQYF
-,TRBJ1-1,-,TRBV5-1,TGCGCCAGCAGAACATACAGTAACACTGAAGCTTTCTTT,CASRTYSNTEAFF
-,TRBJ2-5,-,TRBV4-2,TGTGCCAGCAGCTCCGGTCGCCGGGGAGAGACCCAGTACTTC,CASSSGRRGETQYF
-,TRBJ2-5,-,TRBV4-2,TGTGCCAGCAGCCAAGGGGGCCTGGGGGAGACCCAGTACTTC,CASSQGGLGETQYF
-,TRBJ2-5,-,TRBV5-1,TGCGCCAGCAGCTTGGAGGGGGGTTGGCAAGAGACCCAGTACTTC,CASSLEGGWQETQYF
TRBD1,TRBJ1-3,-,TRBV6-1,TGTGCCAGCAGTGAAGCGACGTTGACAGGGAGCGTAAACACCATATATTTT,CASSEATLTGSVNTIYF
-,TRBJ2-7,-,TRBV5-8,TGTGCCAGCAGCTTTGTCTACGAGCAGTACTTC,CASSFVYEQYF
-,TRBJ1-1,-,TRBV7-9,TGTGCCAGCAACGTATGGGGCGCAGGGGAGAACACTGAAGCTTTCTTT,CASNVWGAGENTEAFF
-,TRBJ2-3,-,TRBV11-2,TGTGCCAGCAGCTTAGGGGGTTCCCCCCTGCTGTATTTT,CASSLGGSPLLYF